These 3 T cell receptor beta chains were all obtained from the same sample, sequenced in a study of brain T cells in children with intractable seizures. Sequencing used immunoSEQ multiplex PCR; TCRdb keeps in-frame clones, though not all of them. The sample contains about 120,000 clones, around 94% of which appear only once. The sequenced sample was peripheral blood, obtained at surgery. The source of these receptors is a boy under three years old with hemimegalencephaly and intractable seizures.

V and J are TRBV19 and TRBJ1-3; D is undetermined. The length of the CDR3 is 14 residues. Germline CDR1 and CDR2: LNHDA and SQIVND (reference sequence). The germline V and J ends were trimmed by 1 base and 0 bases, with 4 bases remaining between them. CDR3 sequence reads: CASSIGHSGNTIYF. In DNA form, the CDR3 reads TGTGCCAGTAGTATAGGACACTCTGGAAACACCATATATTTT.

This chain uses TRBV6-6 with TRBJ1-4; 7 bases map to TRBD1. CDR3 length: 14 amino acids. J was trimmed by 3 bases and V by 6 bases; bases with no gene match: 4. Per germline, CDR1 MNHNY and CDR2 SVGAGI (reference sequence). The CDR3 DNA sequence: TGTGCCAGCAGACTCGACAGGGCTAATGAAAAACTGTTTTTT. Translation gives CASRLDRANEKLFF.

V gene TRBV6-2 or TRBV6-3 combines with J gene TRBJ1-6; D uncertain. With 2 bases removed from V and 6 bases from J, the gap between germline ends came to 17 bases. The CDR3 extends over 17 amino acids. CDR1 and CDR2 (germline): MNHEY, SVGEGT. The CDR3 DNA is TGTGCCAGCAGTTACACCCGGGCCCGATCGGGTAATTCACCCCTCCACTTT. Its translation: CASSYTRARSGNSPLHF.